This T cell receptor beta chain was documented in a study of blood T cell repertoires in COVID-19 (dated by TCRdb to about 2020). Some background on the complete study: Samples covering the acute and convalescent phases of COVID-19 were provided by collaborators in the United States, Italy and Spain. The material from the prospective study consisted of cDNA or gDNA derived from T cells, B-cell-depleted T cells, or PBMCs. Deeply sampled blood TCRbeta repertoires from subjects exposed to, actively infected with, or recovered from COVID-19 were included in the dataset. The repertoires were released in a freely available public database meant as a resource for research on the immune response to SARS-CoV-2. The samples were drawn from two sources: the first 160 participants of the ongoing ImmuneRACE study, and 1,200 or so subjects contributed by 6 global collaborators. Nearly every sample came with metadata listing a de-identified subject ID, COVID-19 status, age in years and sex. Where available, HLA class I and class II types were taken from metadata supplied by the sample provider and were not determined by assay-based typing. Overall study outcomes, separate from this receptor: How much clinical and demographic metadata was included differed by source and by participant, and the metadata was provided uncurated.

This clone was picked up many times. The clone's antigen remains unknown. Base-call qualities are not available, and no considerably larger clone is one nucleotide away. The immunoSEQ Assay, a bias-controlled multiplex PCR, was used to amplify TCRbeta CDR3 regions from genomic DNA. Turning to the authors' computational methods: The number of nucleated cells in each sample was estimated from the amplification of reference gene primers within the assay. Sequence reads were collapsed and filtered to measure the absolute abundance of every unique TCRbeta CDR3 rearrangement. For each sample, productive Simpson clonality was calculated by taking the square root of Simpson's diversity index across productive rearrangements. The source is immuneACCESS, and TCRdb retained only in-frame sequences with V and J called. Part of the clones is not carried over; for the studies checked, unresolved V genes explain less than half of this, and the remainder is unexplained. Clone size and the V and J calls come from that table; the DNA yielded D and trimming. For this sample there are approximately 160,000 clones; approximately 78% appear just once. Under 13% of the sample belongs to the ten largest clones.

Via the germline V gene, CDR1 is SGDLS and CDR2 YYNGEE. The CDR3 goes from the cysteine to the phenylalanine over 15 residues. Only the CDR3 DNA is retained, 45 bases long and in frame from the first base. V and J are trimmed by 0 bases and 7 bases, and the gene matches miss 6 bases of the junction. Each collaborating institution followed its own protocols to collect whole blood in K2EDTA tubes. For TCRbeta analysis, collaborators shipped samples as frozen whole blood, isolated PBMCs, or DNA extracted from either of those sample types. The rearranged segments are TRBV9 and TRBJ2-1, with 8 central nucleotides matching TRBD2. Specimen: peripheral blood. The sequence derives from a human donor in a cohort sampled during active COVID-19. CDR3 sequence: CASSVGAGALNEQFF. The DNA is as follows: TGTGCCAGCAGCGTAGGAGCGGGAGCTTTAAATGAGCAGTTCTTC.